A selection of T cell receptor beta chains follows, all from one sample in a study of blood T cell repertoires in COVID-19. The method was immunoSEQ multiplex PCR; TCRdb's version includes in-frame clones alone and lacks a portion of them. Found here are about 210,000 clones, around 92% of them singletons; the top ten hold around 1.2%. Sequencing used peripheral blood. The source is a man aged 30 to 45 with acute or convalescent COVID-19. Both conserved end residues are part of each CDR3. A D gene is named only where the DNA matches it firmly. A clone size is listed for some rows: how often the clone was seen (once, few, many), or a class if it is expanded.

D,V,size,J,DNA,CDR3
TRBD1,TRBV28,NA,TRBJ2-7,TGTGCCAGCAGTTCATCCAAGACAGGGATCGGGTACGAGCAGTACTTC,CASSSSKTGIGYEQYF
TRBD1,TRBV5-1,NA,TRBJ1-1,TGCGCCAGCAGCTTATACGCAGGGGGCAGGACTGAAGCTTTCTTT,CASSLYAGGRTEAFF
NA,TRBV9,NA,TRBJ2-1,TGTGCCAGCACCCCCATGGGGCTGGGCTCCTACAATGAGCAGTTCTTC,CASTPMGLGSYNEQFF
TRBD1,TRBV4-1,NA,TRBJ1-6,TGCGCCAGCAGCCAACCCCGACAGGGGAGGAATTCACCCCTCCACTTT,CASSQPRQGRNSPLHF
NA,TRBV2,NA,TRBJ2-7,TGTGCCAGCAGTGATCAGGGCATCGAGCAGTACTTC,CASSDQGIEQYF
TRBD2,TRBV29-1,NA,TRBJ2-3,TGCAGCGTTGAAGATCGCCTAGCGGGCAACACAGATACGCAGTATTTT,CSVEDRLAGNTDTQYF
TRBD2,TRBV28,NA,TRBJ2-1,TGTGCCAGCAGTCCCTGGGGAGCGGGGGGCAGTGAGCAGTTCTTC,CASSPWGAGGSEQFF
TRBD2,TRBV3-1/TRBV3-2,NA,TRBJ2-3,TGTGCCAGCGCACCGGGACTAGCGGACTACACAGATACGCAGTATTTT,CASAPGLADYTDTQYF
TRBD2,TRBV27,NA,TRBJ2-2,TGTGCCAGCAGTTTAAGACTAGCGGGGGGGGTTAGCACCGGGGAGCTGTTTTTT,CASSLRLAGGVSTGELFF
NA,TRBV7-2,NA,TRBJ1-1,TGTGCCAGCAGCTTAAGGGGGACTGAAGCTTTCTTT,CASSLRGTEAFF
NA,TRBV5-1,NA,TRBJ2-1,TGCGCCAGCAGCTTGCCAGGGAGGACCTACAATGAGCAGTTCTTC,CASSLPGRTYNEQFF
TRBD1,TRBV19,once,TRBJ1-5,TGTGCCAGTAAACAGGACAGGGTTAGCCAGCCCCAGCATTTT,CASKQDRVSQPQHF
TRBD1,TRBV30,NA,TRBJ1-4,TGTGCCTGGAGTGTAATAGGGGGCGGGGAAAAACTGTTTTTT,CAWSVIGGGEKLFF
TRBD2,TRBV5-1,NA,TRBJ2-3,TGCGCCAGCAGCTCCGCTGCGCGGGGGGGCCCGGCAGATACGCAGTATTTT,CASSSAARGGPADTQYF
NA,TRBV6-1,once,TRBJ1-4,TGTGCCAGCAGTGAACAACAAAACCCCTCTAATGAAAAACTGTTTTTT,CASSEQQNPSNEKLFF
NA,TRBV3-1/TRBV3-2,NA,TRBJ2-2,TGTGCCAGCAGCCATCGCCAGGGGAACACCGGGGAGCTGTTTTTT,CASSHRQGNTGELFF
TRBD2,TRBV27,once,TRBJ2-3,TGTGCCAGCAGTTCTCGGGCGGGAGGGACATCAGGAACAGATACGCAGTATTTT,CASSSRAGGTSGTDTQYF
NA,TRBV1,NA,TRBJ2-5,TGCACCAGCAGCCAAGGGCTGCGGGGGTCTATAGAAGAGACCCAGTACTTC,CTSSQGLRGSIEETQYF
TRBD1,TRBV5-1,NA,TRBJ2-7,TGCGCCAGCAGCGGCCGGGACAGCTCCTACGAGCAGTACTTC,CASSGRDSSYEQYF
TRBD2,TRBV19,once,TRBJ2-5,TGTGCCAGTAGTATAGTCGGGGCGGGGGGCTTGGCCCAGTACTTC,CASSIVGAGGLAQYF
NA,TRBV7-6,NA,TRBJ2-7,TGTGCCAGCAGCCGCCAAGGGGGGGATCGCTACGAGCAGTACTTC,CASSRQGGDRYEQYF
NA,TRBV15,NA,TRBJ1-1,TGTGCCACCAGCAGTCAACAGGGCCGGCCTTTCTTT,CATSSQQGRPFF
NA,TRBV5-4,NA,TRBJ1-6,TGTGCCAGCAGCTTGGACTCTCAACCCCTCCACTTT,CASSLDSQPLHF
TRBD1,TRBV18,once,TRBJ1-6,TGTGCCAGCTCACCCCCCTCCCACAGGGGCAATTCACCCCTCCACTTT,CASSPPSHRGNSPLHF
NA,TRBV5-1,NA,TRBJ2-5,TGCGCCAGCAGCTTACAGCAGTACCAAGAGACCCAGTACTTC,CASSLQQYQETQYF
TRBD1,TRBV5-6,NA,TRBJ1-6,TGTGCCAGCAGCTTGGATCAGGGGGGTTATTCACCCCTCCACTTT,CASSLDQGGYSPLHF
NA,TRBV7-8,once,TRBJ2-7,TGTGCCAGCAGCTCTATGGCAGGCCGCTTTCAGTACTTC,CASSSMAGRFQYF